This entry lists 28 T cell receptor beta chains sequenced from one sample in a study of blood T cell repertoires in COVID-19. TCRdb's table, derived via immunoSEQ multiplex PCR, lists solely in-frame clones and lacks some. This sample has some 110,000 clones, with approximately 88% found just once. Material for sequencing was peripheral blood. Receptor source: a woman aged 70-85 years with acute or convalescent COVID-19.

The rearrangement joins TRBV19 to TRBJ1-2; D uncertain. V dropped 4 bases and J dropped 6 bases, with 18 bases sitting between them. Germline assignment: CDR1 LNHDA and CDR2 SQIVND (reference sequence). The CDR3 length is 15 residues. For the CDR3, the DNA is TGTGCCAGTAGTAACCCCCGGGAGCGCTTAAATGGCTACACCTTC. This sequence encodes CASSNPRERLNGYTF.

The rearrangement links TRBV2 to TRBJ1-4, with 7 bases aligning to TRBD1. V was clipped by 2 bases and J by 10 bases; unmatched bases: 7. The CDR3 sequence is 14 residues long. Germline values: CDR1 SNHLY, CDR2 FYNNEI. The CDR3 DNA reads as TGTGCCAGCAGTGAAAGACAGGGAGAGAGAAAACTGTTTTTT. Translating it yields CASSERQGERKLFF.

The CDR3 DNA sequence: TGTGCCAGCAGCACCCTAGCGGGGGGGCTCTTAAATGAGCAGTTCTTC. Translated, it gives CASSTLAGGLLNEQFF. The gene calls are TRBV9 and TRBJ2-1, with TRBD2 identical over 12 bases. Trimming cost V 4 bases and J 7 bases; bases outside gene matches: 9. The CDR3 runs to 16 residues. Germline CDR1 reads SGDLS; CDR2 reads YYNGEE.

This clone was observed once. The rearrangement joins TRBV5-5 to TRBJ2-1, with D possibly TRBD1 on 6 matching bases. The CDR3 has 15 amino acids. Trimming took 0 bases from V and 2 from J, leaving 9 bases between them. Germline loops: CDR1 SGHKS, CDR2 YYEKEE (reference sequence). The CDR3 sequence is CASSLDWGPYNEQFF. CDR3 bases: TGTGCCAGCAGCTTGGATTGGGGGCCCTACAATGAGCAGTTCTTC.

CDR3 sequence reads: CASSFDRGVGYTF. The CDR3 nucleotides read TGCGCCAGCAGCTTCGACAGGGGCGTTGGCTACACCTTC. The chain carries TRBV10-1 and TRBJ1-2; 8 bases are shared with TRBD1. The V gene's germline CDR1 is WNHNN and CDR2 SYGVQD (reference sequence). The CDR3 totals 13 residues. With V trimmed by 6 bases and J by 7 bases, 7 bases remained unmatched.

J is TRBJ2-5 and V is TRBV12-3 or TRBV12-4; 8 bases map to TRBD2. V was clipped by 3 bases and J by 5 bases; unmatched bases: 2. The CDR3 runs to 13 residues. The CDR3 bases are TGTGCCAGCAGTTTCGGGGGGGTGGAGACCCAGTACTTC. This sequence encodes CASSFGGVETQYF.

The chain combines TRBV5-6 with TRBJ2-3; 8 nucleotides align to TRBD2. The J segment lost 5 bases and the V segment lost 3 bases, leaving 11 bases of the junction unmatched. The germline V gene has CDR1 SGHDT and CDR2 YYEEEE. This CDR3 spans 16 amino acids. The chain's CDR3 is CASSSLSGVRRDTQYF. CDR3 nucleotides: TGTGCCAGCAGCTCACTTAGCGGGGTTAGGCGAGATACGCAGTATTTT.

The chain uses TRBV10-1 and TRBJ1-1; 9 bases are shared with TRBD1. The CDR3 has 12 residues. V trimming: 6 bases; J trimming: 7 bases; junction bases outside the gene matches: 3. Germline loops: CDR1 WNHNN, CDR2 SYGVQD (reference sequence). This CDR3 is CASSGQGLEAFF. The CDR3 DNA reads TGCGCCAGCAGCGGACAGGGGCTTGAAGCTTTCTTT.

The CDR3 reads CASSKGQAQETQYF. CDR3 nucleotide sequence: TGTGCCAGCAGCAAGGGACAGGCCCAAGAGACCCAGTACTTC. The chain recombines TRBV9 with TRBJ2-5, with TRBD1 matching over 8 bases. Germline assignment: CDR1 SGDLS and CDR2 YYNGEE. Unmatched junction bases numbered 3, after V lost 4 bases and J lost 1 base. CDR3 length: 14 amino acids.

This chain connects TRBV10-2 to TRBJ2-4, with 8 bases fitting TRBD1. Germline lookup yields CDR1 WSHSY and CDR2 SAAADI. The CDR3 covers 16 residues. The trim removed 0 bases at V and 8 bases at J, leaving 9 bases unmatched. Here the CDR3 reads CASSESRDRGTDIQYF. CDR3 DNA: TGCGCCAGCAGTGAGTCTCGAGACAGGGGTACAGACATTCAGTACTTC.

V usage is TRBV19 and J usage is TRBJ1-1; 7 nucleotides match TRBD1. Germline CDR1 LNHDA, CDR2 SQIVND (reference sequence). V dropped 7 bases and J dropped 11; count of bases not matched to a gene: 13. The CDR3 contains 13 residues. Written as DNA, the CDR3 is TGTGCCAGTACCCCCGACAGGGTGACGGCGGCTTTCTTT. Amino acids: CASTPDRVTAAFF. The entire variable domain, with the rest obtained from reference TRBV19 and TRBJ1-1, is as follows: DGGITQSPKYLFRKEGQNVTLSCEQNLNHDAMYWYRQDPGQGLRLIYYSQIVNDFQKGDIAEGYSVSREKKESFPLTVTSAQKNPTAFYLCASTPDRVTAAFFGQGTRLTVV.

This clone was picked up a small number of times. V gene TRBV2 combines with J gene TRBJ1-1; 8 bases are shared with TRBD1. The CDR3 sequence is 14 residues long. The V gene's germline CDR1 is SNHLY and CDR2 FYNNEI. J gave up 7 bases and V 5 bases, and 9 bases lay outside the gene matches. The CDR3 region has the DNA TGTGCCAGCAGTTCCATTGGGACAGGCCGTGAAGCTTTCTTT. It specifies CASSSIGTGREAFF.

CDR3 nucleotide sequence: TGTGCCAGTAGCCCTACAGGGATTCCGAACACTGAAGCTTTCTTT. It codes for CASSPTGIPNTEAFF. The chain employs TRBV19 and TRBJ1-1; possible D gene TRBD1, 6 bases. Per the germline V gene, CDR1 is LNHDA and CDR2 is SQIVND (reference sequence). The CDR3 is made up of 15 amino acids. V lost 6 bases to trimming and J lost 1 base, with 15 bases between them.

The V gene is TRBV5-1, the J gene TRBJ2-1, with 7 bases lining up with TRBD2. The CDR3 sequence is 16 residues long. With 0 bases clipped from V and 1 base from J, the junction kept 4 bases outside the gene matches. Germline lookup yields CDR1 SGHRS and CDR2 YFSETQ. The CDR3 DNA sequence: TGCGCCAGCAGCTTGGAATGGCGGGAGTCCTACAATGAGCAGTTCTTC. It codes for CASSLEWRESYNEQFF.

A single count supports this clone. This sequence joins TRBV6-6 and TRBJ2-3, with TRBD2 matching 9 bases. This CDR3 is 15 amino acids long. V shed 10 bases and J 3 bases; nucleotides not matched to a gene: 11. CDR1 is MNHNY, CDR2 SVGAGI, per germline (reference sequence). DNA of the CDR3: TGTGCCACCCGACTAGCGGCCCTCGGTACAGATACGCAGTATTTT. It codes for CATRLAALGTDTQYF.

The chain employs TRBV7-9 and TRBJ2-3; 11 positions agree with TRBD2. Germline V gene lookup returns CDR1 SEHNR and CDR2 FQNEAQ (reference sequence). V lost 5 bases, J lost 6 bases, and 10 bases stayed unmatched. The CDR3 sequence is 16 residues long. The CDR3 here is CASSLGTSGRGDTQYF. CDR3 sequence (DNA): TGTGCCAGCAGCCTCGGAACTAGCGGGAGAGGGGATACGCAGTATTTT.

V is TRBV19 and J is TRBJ2-3; D call uncertain. V shed 7 bases and J shed 2 bases, with 10 bases lying between them. The germline CDR1 and CDR2 sequences are LNHDA and SQIVND (reference sequence). This CDR3 has 13 residues. This CDR3 is CASKARPTDTQYF. CDR3 sequence (DNA): TGTGCCAGTAAGGCTAGACCCACAGATACGCAGTATTTT.

The chain combines TRBV10-3 with TRBJ2-1; the match to TRBD2 covers 11 bases. Germline loops: CDR1 ENHRY, CDR2 SYGVKD. This CDR3 region has 16 residues. Losses at the gene ends were 10 bases for V and 5 bases for J; bases not matched to a gene: 13. The CDR3 bases are TGTGCCACGATTCCGGGACTAGCGGTTAGTAACAATGAGCAGTTCTTC. Protein sequence: CATIPGLAVSNNEQFF.

J is TRBJ2-5 and V is TRBV9; 8 nucleotides align to TRBD2. The CDR3 has 15 residues. The trim removed 3 bases at V and 2 bases at J, leaving 6 bases unmatched. Germline V lookup: CDR1 SGDLS, CDR2 YYNGEE. CDR3 residues: CASSAMTSAQETQYF. CDR3 nucleotide sequence: TGTGCCAGCAGCGCCATGACTAGCGCACAAGAGACCCAGTACTTC.

For the CDR3, the DNA is TGCGCCAGCAGCCACTTCCAGTCCGCAGGGATAGGAAAACTGTTTTTT. It specifies CASSHFQSAGIGKLFF. This rearrangement joins TRBV4-1 to TRBJ1-4; D may be TRBD1 (5 bases). There are 16 residues in the CDR3. Germline lookup yields CDR1 MGHRA and CDR2 YSYEKL. Trimming pared 3 bases from V and 10 bases from J, leaving 21 bases between.

The V call is TRBV19, the J call TRBJ2-1; 13 nucleotides agree with TRBD2. Germline trimming cut 3 bases from V and 7 bases from J; bases unmatched to any gene: 3. The germline CDR1 and CDR2 sequences are LNHDA and SQIVND (reference sequence). This CDR3 spans 15 amino acids. The CDR3 DNA is TGTGCCAGTAGTATGGGGACTAGCGGGATAAATGAGCAGTTCTTC. Residues: CASSMGTSGINEQFF.

This clone was seen more than once but under ten times. The chain couples TRBV7-6 to TRBJ2-2; D unclear. Germline values: CDR1 SGHVS, CDR2 FNYEAQ. V shed 2 bases and J shed 5 bases, with 12 bases lying between them. The CDR3 is 15 amino acids. The CDR3 reads CASSLSARSTGELFF. Here the CDR3 DNA reads TGTGCCAGCAGCTTATCAGCGCGTTCAACCGGGGAGCTGTTTTTT.

The rearrangement links TRBV5-1 to TRBJ2-1, with D tentatively TRBD2 (5 bases). The CDR3 length is 19 residues. Trimming removed 0 bases from V and 0 bases from J, with 19 bases in between. The germline V gene encodes CDR1 SGHRS and CDR2 YFSETQ. The CDR3 nucleotides are TGCGCCAGCAGCTTGGGAGGCGGACGCGGGCCTAGCTCCTACAATGAGCAGTTCTTC. This gives the protein CASSLGGGRGPSSYNEQFF.

As regards this clone: Other DNA sequences in this sample translate to the same CDR3. The J gene is TRBJ1-2, the V gene TRBV28; D may be TRBD1 (5 bases). The germline V and J ends were trimmed by 6 bases and 4 bases, with 12 bases remaining between them. This CDR3 contains 13 residues. Germline V lookup: CDR1 MDHEN, CDR2 SYDVKM. The chain's CDR3 is CASSPPGGYGYTF. The CDR3 bases are TGTGCCAGCAGCCCCCCCGGGGGCTATGGCTACACCTTC.

CDR3 sequence (DNA): TGTGCCAGCAGCCGTGCGGGTTTGCGGACTAGCGGGGGGGCAGGGACCCAGTACTTC. It specifies CASSRAGLRTSGGAGTQYF. The chain combines TRBV5-4 with TRBJ2-5, with TRBD2 matching over 15 bases. The V gene end was trimmed by 4 bases and the J gene end by 7 bases; junction bases not matched to a gene: 17. Germline lookup yields CDR1 SGHNT and CDR2 YYREEE (reference sequence). CDR3 size: 19 residues.

The CDR3 DNA follows: TGTGCCAGCAGGACAGGGACGAACACCGGGGAGCTGTTTTTT. It codes for CASRTGTNTGELFF. This rearrangement joins TRBV28 to TRBJ2-2, with 7 positions matching TRBD1. Per germline, CDR1 MDHEN and CDR2 SYDVKM. V was clipped by 6 bases and J by 0 bases; unmatched bases: 1. This CDR3 has 14 residues.

In DNA, the CDR3 is TGTGCCAGTAGTAGACAGGGAAACTCCTATAATTCACCCCTCCACTTT. Amino acid sequence: CASSRQGNSYNSPLHF. The chain links TRBV19 to TRBJ1-6; 7 nucleotides agree with TRBD1. The V gene's germline CDR1 is LNHDA and CDR2 SQIVND (reference sequence). The CDR3 runs 16 residues. The V gene end was trimmed by 4 bases and the J gene end by 0 bases; junction bases not matched to a gene: 3.

V and J are TRBV27 and TRBJ1-4; TRBD1 matches at 8 bases. V dropped 5 bases and J dropped 5; count of bases not matched to a gene: 10. CDR3 length: 16 residues. Germline V gene sequence: CDR1 MNHEY, CDR2 SMNVEV (reference sequence). The chain's CDR3 is CASSALPGQANEKLFF. DNA for the CDR3: TGTGCCAGCAGTGCACTACCGGGACAGGCGAATGAAAAACTGTTTTTT. Based on the CDR3 plus reference TRBV27 and TRBJ1-4, the full variable domain is EAQVTQNPRYLITVTGKKLTVTCSQNMNHEYMSWYRQDPGLGLRQIYYSMNVEVTDKGDVPEGYKVSRKEKRNFPLILESPSPNQTSLYFCASSALPGQANEKLFFGSGTQLSVL.